Shown below are 22 T cell receptor beta chains from a single sample sequenced in a study of cytomegalovirus exposure and HLA in healthy donors. The PCR used 60 Vbeta and 13 Jbeta primers. The data were produced by immunoSEQ multiplex PCR, yet TCRdb's version contains in-frame clones alone and is incomplete. The table includes 150,000 to 200,000 clones, 79% detected once. Sequenced: PBMCs. The receptors come from a woman aged 45-65 years in good health and CMV-seronegative.

The rearrangement uses TRBV6-5 and TRBJ1-3, with TRBD1 matching over 9 bases. CDR1 MNHEY and CDR2 SVGAGI come from the germline V gene. This CDR3 has 15 residues. V dropped 6 bases and J dropped 3; count of bases not matched to a gene: 6. The CDR3 nucleotides read TGTGCCAGCAGATCGGGACAGGGCCGTGGAAACACCATATATTTT. Translation gives CASRSGQGRGNTIYF.

V gene TRBV7-3 combines with J gene TRBJ1-4; D is ambiguous. This CDR3 is built from 15 residues. The ends were cut back, 2 bases at V and 3 bases at J, with 10 bases in the middle. The germline CDR1 and CDR2 sequences are SGHTA and FQGTGA. The CDR3 DNA is TGTGCCAGCAGCTTAGTCCCCGAGGCTAATGAAAAACTGTTTTTT. It is translated as CASSLVPEANEKLFF.

The chain is built from TRBV7-2 and TRBJ1-1, with D unresolved. This CDR3 has 15 amino acids. The germline gives CDR1 SGHTA, CDR2 FQGNSA. V lost 4 bases to trimming and J lost 1 base, with 13 bases between them. The CDR3 protein is CASSYRQVRNTEAFF. The CDR3 region has the DNA TGTGCCAGCAGCTACCGACAAGTCAGGAACACTGAAGCTTTCTTT. Using reference TRBV7-2 and TRBJ1-1 for the parts outside the CDR3, the full variable domain is GAGVSQSPSNKVTEKGKDVELRCDPISGHTALYWYRQSLGQGLEFLIYFQGNSAPDKSGLPSDRFSAERTGGSVSTLTIQRTQQEDSAVYLCASSYRQVRNTEAFFGQGTRLTVV.

The chain couples TRBV9 to TRBJ1-1; no clear D gene. The length of the CDR3 is 14 residues. The germline gives CDR1 SGDLS, CDR2 YYNGEE. V was pared by 0 bases and J by 0 bases, with 6 bases between. This CDR3 reads CASSVDQVNTEAFF. The CDR3 nucleotides read TGTGCCAGCAGCGTAGATCAGGTGAACACTGAAGCTTTCTTT.

In this sample, this clone turned up once. The chain combines TRBV5-1 with TRBJ1-3, with 8 bases aligning to TRBD1. CDR3 length: 18 amino acids. Germline lookup yields CDR1 SGHRS and CDR2 YFSETQ. J was trimmed by 0 bases and V by 1 base; bases with no gene match: 9. Written as DNA, the CDR3 is TGCGCCAGCAGCTTGTGGGGGACAGGCGAACCCTCTGGAAACACCATATATTTT. The encoded protein is CASSLWGTGEPSGNTIYF.

This sequence joins TRBV7-2 and TRBJ2-7; TRBD1 aligns across 11 bases. From germline, CDR1 is SGHTA and CDR2 FQGNSA. The CDR3 is made up of 14 amino acids. Trimming took 4 bases from V and 5 from J; bases not matched to a gene: 4. CDR3 in amino acids: CASSSGQGANEQYF. CDR3 DNA sequence: TGTGCCAGCAGCTCCGGACAGGGGGCAAACGAGCAGTACTTC. Combining the CDR3 with reference TRBV7-2 and TRBJ2-7 gives the whole variable domain GAGVSQSPSNKVTEKGKDVELRCDPISGHTALYWYRQSLGQGLEFLIYFQGNSAPDKSGLPSDRFSAERTGGSVSTLTIQRTQQEDSAVYLCASSSGQGANEQYFGPGTRLTVT.

In this sample, this clone turned up once. This chain links TRBV7-9 with TRBJ1-2; D may be TRBD1 (6 bases). V was cut by 5 bases and J by 12 bases, with 25 bases left in between. The CDR3 contains 15 residues. CDR1 and CDR2 from the germline V gene are SEHNR and FQNEAQ (reference sequence). The CDR3 nucleotides read TGTGCCAGCAGCCCAATTCAGACAGGAAAGGAAGCCAACACCTTC. Protein product: CASSPIQTGKEANTF.

This chain uses TRBV2 with TRBJ1-3, with unresolved D. CDR1 SNHLY and CDR2 FYNNEI come from the germline V gene. The germline V and J ends were trimmed by 2 bases and 4 bases, with 12 bases remaining between them. This CDR3 is 15 amino acids long. The CDR3 sequence is CASSERVLGGNTIYF. DNA for the CDR3: TGTGCCAGCAGTGAACGGGTTCTAGGAGGAAACACCATATATTTT.

The gene calls are TRBV11-2 and TRBJ2-5, with TRBD1 matching over 9 bases. The DNA end favors TRBJ2-7, so the J call may be wrong. This CDR3 contains 14 residues. Germline CDR1 is SGHAT and CDR2 is FQNNGV. The CDR3 reads CASSLGTGFYEQYF. Here the CDR3 DNA reads TGTGCCAGCAGCTTGGGGACAGGGTTTTACGAGCAGTACTTC.

CDR3 region: CASSQVRQTNTEAFF. The CDR3 DNA reads TGTGCCAGCAGCCAAGTACGACAGACGAACACTGAAGCTTTCTTT. The rearrangement links TRBV14 to TRBJ1-1, with D perhaps matching TRBD1 (5 bases). This CDR3 region has 15 residues. CDR1 and CDR2 from the germline V gene are SGHDN and FVKESK. V lost 1 base, J lost 1 base, and 10 bases lay in between.

This rearrangement joins TRBV7-9 to TRBJ1-2; possible D gene TRBD1, 5 bases. The CDR3 spans 16 residues. CDR1 is SEHNR and CDR2 is FQNEAQ in the germline V gene (reference sequence). V lost 1 base and J 7 bases, leaving 19 bases between the germline ends. The CDR3 sequence: CASSLEVWSRDSGYTF. CDR3 sequence (DNA): TGTGCCAGCAGCTTAGAAGTATGGAGCAGGGACTCTGGCTACACCTTC.

The chain recombines TRBV5-6 with TRBJ1-4; the match to TRBD1 covers 8 bases. The V segment lost 5 bases and the J segment 1 base; nucleotides outside the gene matches: 4. Germline V CDR1 and CDR2: SGHDT, YYEEEE. This CDR3 is built from 15 residues. This CDR3 reads CASRMTGVTNEKLFF. CDR3 nucleotides: TGTGCCAGCAGAATGACAGGGGTAACTAATGAAAAACTGTTTTTT.

The chain couples TRBV7-2 to TRBJ1-3, with a tentative D call TRBD1 (5 bases). CDR1 is SGHTA, CDR2 FQGNSA, per germline. This CDR3 comprises 16 residues. Trimming shortened V by 6 bases and J by 4 bases, and 19 bases separated the two germline ends. Here the CDR3 DNA reads TGTGCCAGCAGTCCGGGCGGGGGAGGGTCGGGAAACACCATATATTTT. Its protein product is CASSPGGGGSGNTIYF.

The V and J genes are TRBV5-1 and TRBJ1-4; TRBD1 might be the D (5 bases). Looked up from germline, CDR1 is SGHRS and CDR2 is YFSETQ. The CDR3 runs 14 residues. V was trimmed by 2 bases and J by 8 bases, leaving 13 bases between them. CDR3 amino acids: CASSFNRSPEKLFF. The DNA for the CDR3 is TGCGCCAGCAGCTTTAACAGGAGCCCCGAAAAACTGTTTTTT.

The chain is built from TRBV27 and TRBJ1-1, with D perhaps TRBD1 (6 bases). CDR1 MNHEY and CDR2 SMNVEV come from the germline V gene (reference sequence). Deletions cut 5 bases from V and 1 base from J, with 8 bases between. This CDR3 contains 13 residues. The CDR3 DNA is TGTGCCAGCAGTATACAGGGGAACACTGAAGCTTTCTTT. This codes for CASSIQGNTEAFF.

The chain uses TRBV5-4 and TRBJ2-1, with 11 bases matching TRBD2. The CDR3 is made up of 16 amino acids. Losses at the gene ends were 0 bases for V and 9 bases for J; bases not matched to a gene: 8. Looked up from germline, CDR1 is SGHNT and CDR2 is YYREEE (reference sequence). CDR3 coding DNA: TGTGCCAGCAGCTTGGGCCCTAGCGGGGGGTCGGGTGAGCAGTTCTTC. Its translation is CASSLGPSGGSGEQFF.

This chain connects TRBV13 to TRBJ1-3; 7 bases fit TRBD1. The CDR3 is 16 amino acids. The V gene's germline CDR1 is PRHDT and CDR2 FYEKMQ (reference sequence). The V gene end was trimmed by 4 bases and the J gene end by 0 bases; junction bases not matched to a gene: 6. The CDR3 loop is CASSSGQLSSGNTIYF. CDR3 coding DNA: TGTGCCAGCAGCTCGGGACAGCTTAGCTCTGGAAACACCATATATTTT.

The table lists this clone with a few counts. J is TRBJ1-1 and V is TRBV5-1; TRBD1 aligns across 7 bases. Trimming at V came to 3 bases and at J to 0 bases, leaving 5 bases not matched to a gene. CDR1 and CDR2 (germline): SGHRS, YFSETQ. The CDR3 runs 15 residues. In nucleotides, the CDR3 is TGCGCCAGCAGCTCGGGACAGCTCATGAACACTGAAGCTTTCTTT. Protein sequence: CASSSGQLMNTEAFF.

This chain uses TRBV9 with TRBJ2-7, with a weak D call TRBD1 (5 bases). The CDR3 has 16 amino acids. V lost 0 bases and J 1 base, leaving 14 bases between the germline ends. From germline, CDR1 is SGDLS and CDR2 YYNGEE. CDR3: CASSVAGRVGSYEQYF. The CDR3 DNA follows: TGTGCCAGCAGCGTAGCTGGCAGGGTAGGGTCCTACGAGCAGTACTTC.

This chain connects TRBV4-1 to TRBJ1-4, with D perhaps matching TRBD1 (5 bases). Deletions cut 5 bases from V and 0 bases from J, with 13 bases between. The germline V gene encodes CDR1 MGHRA and CDR2 YSYEKL. CDR3 length: 16 residues. CDR3 bases: TGCGCCAGCAGCACCGGCCCGGGGGCAACTAATGAAAAACTGTTTTTT. This translates into CASSTGPGATNEKLFF.

CDR3 residues: CASRSSPGTGGRGIDEQYF. CDR3 DNA: TGTGCCAGCAGGTCCTCCCCCGGGACAGGGGGACGAGGGATCGACGAGCAGTACTTC. The genes are TRBV2 and TRBJ2-7; 11 positions match TRBD1. Per germline, CDR1 SNHLY and CDR2 FYNNEI. J lost 5 bases, V lost 6 bases, and 21 bases had no gene match. The CDR3 is made up of 19 amino acids.

The CDR3 reads CASKGQGVDIQYF. For the CDR3, the DNA is TGTGCCAGCAAAGGACAGGGAGTTGACATTCAGTACTTC. The chain is built from TRBV2 and TRBJ2-4, with 8 bases lining up with TRBD1. There are 13 residues in the CDR3. Germline assignment: CDR1 SNHLY and CDR2 FYNNEI. J gave up 8 bases and V 7 bases, and 7 bases lay outside the gene matches. The complete variable domain, with remaining parts taken from reference TRBV2 and TRBJ2-4, reads EPEVTQTPSHQVTQMGQEVILRCVPISNHLYFYWYRQILGQKVEFLVSFYNNEISEKSEIFDDQFSVERPDGSNFTLKIRSTKLEDSAMYFCASKGQGVDIQYFGAGTRLSVL.